This T cell receptor beta chain was obtained from a study of cytomegalovirus exposure and HLA in healthy donors. General study results and limits: Associated with cytomegalovirus, according to the listing, were 170 or so TCR beta chains.

Profiling relied on immunoSEQ multiplex PCR, and the TCRdb table lists in-frame clones only, not all of them. Of approximately 200,000 clones detected, about 89% appear once; the ten largest clones hold around 1.1%. The germline gives CDR1 MDHEN, CDR2 SYDVKM. V gave up 3 bases and J gave up 7 bases, with 7 bases separating them. This CDR3 has 12 amino acids. A note on this clone: Its antigen is as yet unknown. Distinct nucleotide sequences in the sample also encode this CDR3.

The gene calls are TRBV28 and TRBJ1-5; D not resolved. This receptor was taken from a woman under 30 in good health and CMV-seronegative. Sequencing used PBMCs. The chain's CDR3 is CASSLGRQPQHF. The CDR3 DNA sequence: TGTGCCAGCAGTTTGGGGAGGCAGCCCCAGCATTTT.